The entry below gives a single T cell receptor (beta chain) sequence along with its context. As yet, its antigen is unknown. The data originate from a study of identical twins. Broader study findings: There were fewer insertions in abundant cord blood beta clonotypes, but memory repertoires showed no such pattern. Models came in too low on out-of-frame TCR alpha sharing in monozygotic twins.

TCRdb itself ran the 5' RACE reads through MiXCR, one entry per CDR3 protein. The sample holds 500,000 or so distinct CDR3 sequences; 14% are singletons and the top ten take approximately 0.9%. The length of the CDR3 is 14 residues. V gave up 3 bases and J gave up 3 bases, with 8 bases separating them. The germline CDR1 and CDR2 sequences are SGHTA and FQGTGA. These same data were also listed under a study on yellow fever vaccine responses in identical twins.

The sequence came from a young woman in good health. Sequences were obtained from CD4+ T cells sorted from blood. V usage is TRBV7-3 and J usage is TRBJ2-2; D possibly uses TRBD1 or TRBD2 (6 bases each). CDR3 residues: CASSLEGDTGELFF. The CDR3 DNA sequence: TGTGCCAGCAGCTTGGAGGGGGACACCGGGGAGCTGTTTTTT.